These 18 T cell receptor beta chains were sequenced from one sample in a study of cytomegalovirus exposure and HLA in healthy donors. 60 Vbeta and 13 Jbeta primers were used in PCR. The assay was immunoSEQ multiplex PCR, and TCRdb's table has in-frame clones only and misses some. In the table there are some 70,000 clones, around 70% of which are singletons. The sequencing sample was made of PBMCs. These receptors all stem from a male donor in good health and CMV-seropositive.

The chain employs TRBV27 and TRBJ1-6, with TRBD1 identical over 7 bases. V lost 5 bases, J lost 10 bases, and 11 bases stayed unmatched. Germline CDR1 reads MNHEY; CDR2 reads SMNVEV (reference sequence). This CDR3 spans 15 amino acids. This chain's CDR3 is CASSKGAASGSPLHF. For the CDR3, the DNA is TGTGCCAGCAGTAAGGGGGCAGCCTCTGGGTCACCCCTCCACTTT.

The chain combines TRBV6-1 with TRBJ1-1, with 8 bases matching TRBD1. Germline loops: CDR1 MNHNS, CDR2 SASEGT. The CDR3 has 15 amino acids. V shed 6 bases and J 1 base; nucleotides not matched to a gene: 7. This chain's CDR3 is CASRLGQVRNTEAFF. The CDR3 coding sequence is TGTGCCAGCAGGTTGGGACAGGTGAGGAACACTGAAGCTTTCTTT.

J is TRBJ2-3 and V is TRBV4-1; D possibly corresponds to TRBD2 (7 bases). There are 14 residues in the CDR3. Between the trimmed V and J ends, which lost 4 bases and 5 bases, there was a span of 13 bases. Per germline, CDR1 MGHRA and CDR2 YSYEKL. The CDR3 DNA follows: TGCGCCAGCAGCCCGGCGGGGGCCAAAGATACGCAGTATTTT. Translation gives CASSPAGAKDTQYF.

The CDR3 DNA reads as TGTGCCAGCAGCCTCAATGAAGGACTACAAGAGACCCAGTACTTC. This gives the protein CASSLNEGLQETQYF. V is TRBV5-4 and J is TRBJ2-5; D perhaps matches TRBD2 (6 bases). Trimming removed 4 bases from V and 2 bases from J, with 15 bases in between. The germline gives CDR1 SGHNT, CDR2 YYREEE (reference sequence). The CDR3 covers 15 residues.

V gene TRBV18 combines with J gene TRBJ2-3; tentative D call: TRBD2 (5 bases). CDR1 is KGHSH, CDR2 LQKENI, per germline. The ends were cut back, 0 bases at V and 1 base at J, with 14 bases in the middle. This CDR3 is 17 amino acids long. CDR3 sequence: CASSPPGDAARTDTQYF. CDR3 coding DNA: TGTGCCAGCTCACCACCCGGGGATGCGGCCCGCACAGATACGCAGTATTTT.

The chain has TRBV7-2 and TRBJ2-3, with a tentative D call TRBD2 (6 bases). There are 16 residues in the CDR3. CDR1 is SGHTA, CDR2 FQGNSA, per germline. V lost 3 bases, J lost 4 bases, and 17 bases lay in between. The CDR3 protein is CASSFSRRGGADTQYF. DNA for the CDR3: TGTGCCAGCAGCTTTTCGCGTCGGGGAGGCGCAGATACGCAGTATTTT.

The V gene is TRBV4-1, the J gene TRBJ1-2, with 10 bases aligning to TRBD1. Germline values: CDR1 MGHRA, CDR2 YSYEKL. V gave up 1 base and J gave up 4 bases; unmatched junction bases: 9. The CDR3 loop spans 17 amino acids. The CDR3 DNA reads TGCGCCAGCAGCCAAGGGCCGGGACAGGGGTCCCGCTATGGCTACACCTTC. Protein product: CASSQGPGQGSRYGYTF.

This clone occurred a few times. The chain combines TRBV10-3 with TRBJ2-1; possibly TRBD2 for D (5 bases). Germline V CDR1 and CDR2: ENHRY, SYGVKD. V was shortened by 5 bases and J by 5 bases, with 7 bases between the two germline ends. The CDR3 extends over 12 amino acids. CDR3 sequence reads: CAISSGNNEQFF. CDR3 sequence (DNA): TGTGCCATCAGTTCGGGGAACAATGAGCAGTTCTTC.

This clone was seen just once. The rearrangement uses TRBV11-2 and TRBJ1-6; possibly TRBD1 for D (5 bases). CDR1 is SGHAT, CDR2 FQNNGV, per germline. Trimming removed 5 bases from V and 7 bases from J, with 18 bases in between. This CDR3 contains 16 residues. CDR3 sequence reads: CASSVRPGTGNSPLHF. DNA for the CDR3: TGTGCCAGCAGCGTACGGCCAGGGACTGGCAATTCACCCCTCCACTTT.

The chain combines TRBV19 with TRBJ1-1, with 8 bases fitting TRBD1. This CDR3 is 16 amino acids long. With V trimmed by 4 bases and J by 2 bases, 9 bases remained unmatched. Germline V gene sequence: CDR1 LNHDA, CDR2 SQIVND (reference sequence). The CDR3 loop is CASSRGLGQGNTEAFF. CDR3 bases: TGTGCCAGTAGTAGAGGGCTCGGACAGGGAAACACTGAAGCTTTCTTT. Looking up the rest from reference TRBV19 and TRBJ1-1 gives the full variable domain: DGGITQSPKYLFRKEGQNVTLSCEQNLNHDAMYWYRQDPGQGLRLIYYSQIVNDFQKGDIAEGYSVSREKKESFPLTVTSAQKNPTAFYLCASSRGLGQGNTEAFFGQGTRLTVV.

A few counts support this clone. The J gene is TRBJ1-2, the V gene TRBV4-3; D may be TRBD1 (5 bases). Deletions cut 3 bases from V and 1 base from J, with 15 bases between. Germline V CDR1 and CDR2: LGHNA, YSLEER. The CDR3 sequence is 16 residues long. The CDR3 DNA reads TGCGCCAGCAGCCAGGCCCGGGACTACCTTAACTATGGCTACACCTTC. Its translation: CASSQARDYLNYGYTF.

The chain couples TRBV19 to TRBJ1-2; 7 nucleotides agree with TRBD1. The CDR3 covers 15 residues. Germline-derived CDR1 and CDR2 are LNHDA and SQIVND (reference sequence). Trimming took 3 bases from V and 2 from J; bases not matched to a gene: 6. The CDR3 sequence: CASSISNRGNYGYTF. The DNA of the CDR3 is TGTGCCAGTAGTATCTCAAACAGGGGAAACTATGGCTACACCTTC. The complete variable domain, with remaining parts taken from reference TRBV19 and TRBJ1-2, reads DGGITQSPKYLFRKEGQNVTLSCEQNLNHDAMYWYRQDPGQGLRLIYYSQIVNDFQKGDIAEGYSVSREKKESFPLTVTSAQKNPTAFYLCASSISNRGNYGYTFGSGTRLTVV.

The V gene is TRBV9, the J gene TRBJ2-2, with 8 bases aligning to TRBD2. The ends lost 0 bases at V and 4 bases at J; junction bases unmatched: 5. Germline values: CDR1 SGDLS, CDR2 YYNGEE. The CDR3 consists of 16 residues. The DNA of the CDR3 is TGTGCCAGCAGCGTAGACGCGGGAGGTTCCACCGGGGAGCTGTTTTTT. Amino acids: CASSVDAGGSTGELFF.

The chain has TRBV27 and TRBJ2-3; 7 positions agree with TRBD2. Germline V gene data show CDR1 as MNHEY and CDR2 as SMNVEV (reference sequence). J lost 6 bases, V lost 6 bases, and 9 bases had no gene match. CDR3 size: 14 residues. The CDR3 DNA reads TGTGCCAGCAGGGTATTACTGGGGGGGGATACGCAGTATTTT. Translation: CASRVLLGGDTQYF.

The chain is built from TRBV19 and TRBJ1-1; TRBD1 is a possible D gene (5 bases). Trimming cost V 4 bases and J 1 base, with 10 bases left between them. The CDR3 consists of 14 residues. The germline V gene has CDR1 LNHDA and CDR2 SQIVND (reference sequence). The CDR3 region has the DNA TGTGCCAGTAGTAGGTCAGGGAAGAACACTGAAGCTTTCTTT. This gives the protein CASSRSGKNTEAFF. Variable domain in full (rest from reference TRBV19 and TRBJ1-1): DGGITQSPKYLFRKEGQNVTLSCEQNLNHDAMYWYRQDPGQGLRLIYYSQIVNDFQKGDIAEGYSVSREKKESFPLTVTSAQKNPTAFYLCASSRSGKNTEAFFGQGTRLTVV.

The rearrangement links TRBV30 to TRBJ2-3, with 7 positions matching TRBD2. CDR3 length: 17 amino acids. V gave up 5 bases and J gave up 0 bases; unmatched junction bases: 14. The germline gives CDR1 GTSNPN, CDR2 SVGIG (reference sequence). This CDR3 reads CAWDPGLPFPSTDTQYF. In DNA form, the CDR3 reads TGTGCCTGGGACCCGGGACTACCGTTTCCTAGCACAGATACGCAGTATTTT.

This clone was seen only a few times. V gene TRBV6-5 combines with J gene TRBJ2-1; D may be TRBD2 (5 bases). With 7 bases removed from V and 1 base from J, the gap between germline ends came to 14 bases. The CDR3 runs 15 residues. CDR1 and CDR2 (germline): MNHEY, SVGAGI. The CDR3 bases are TGTGCCAGCATTCCCGGGATTGGGTCCTACAATGAGCAGTTCTTC. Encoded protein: CASIPGIGSYNEQFF.

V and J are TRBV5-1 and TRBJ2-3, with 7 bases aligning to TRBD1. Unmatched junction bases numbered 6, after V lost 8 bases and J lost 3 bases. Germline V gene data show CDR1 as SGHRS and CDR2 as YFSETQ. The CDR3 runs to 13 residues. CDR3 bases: TGCGCCAGTACCGGGACAGAGACAGATACGCAGTATTTT. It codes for CASTGTETDTQYF.